This is a list of T cell receptor beta chains from one sample in a study of OX40 agonist ivuxolimab in advanced cancers. Measured with immunoSEQ multiplex PCR; TCRdb has only the in-frame clones, and not every one. Of about 31,000 clones in the sample, more than 70% are singletons; the top ten hold roughly 25%. Material: CD4+ or CD8+ T cells sorted from blood, obtained in a trial of the OX40 agonist ivuxolimab. These receptor sequences come from an adult with an advanced solid tumor such as melanoma, head and neck, liver or kidney cancer. Both conserved end residues are part of each CDR3. D genes are given only for firm matches. Rows give clone size only sometimes, using once, few, many, or a class for an expanded clone.

v_gene	abundance	d_gene	j_gene	CDR3nt	CDR3aa
TRBV28	NA	NA	TRBJ1-5	TGTGCCAGCAGTCTTCCATATCAGCCCCAGCATTTT	CASSLPYQPQHF
TRBV29-1	NA	TRBD1	TRBJ2-3	TGCAGCGTCCGGGACAGGGAAACAGATACGCAGTATTTT	CSVRDRETDTQYF
TRBV23-1	NA	TRBD2	TRBJ2-1	TGCGCCAGCAGTCCCGAACTAGCGGGATACAATGAGCAGTTCTTC	CASSPELAGYNEQFF
TRBV5-6	NA	TRBD1	TRBJ2-7	TGTGCCAGCAGCCCCGAAGGGGGCGCAGGCTACGAGCAGTACTTC	CASSPEGGAGYEQYF
TRBV2	NA	NA	TRBJ1-2	TGTGCCAGTCAAAGTACAGGGACCTTCTATGGCTACACCTTC	CASQSTGTFYGYTF
TRBV4-2	NA	NA	TRBJ1-5	TGTGCCAGCAGCCCAGAGGTGTATCAGCCCCAGCATTTT	CASSPEVYQPQHF
TRBV5-1	NA	NA	TRBJ1-1	TGCGCCAGCAGCTTGGACACTGTGAACACTGAAGCTTTCTTT	CASSLDTVNTEAFF
TRBV19	NA	NA	TRBJ1-4	TGTGCCAGTAGTATCGGCCAGGGTGGAGGAAAACTGTTTTTT	CASSIGQGGGKLFF
TRBV28	NA	NA	TRBJ2-7	TGTGCCAGCAGTTTATCGGACAGAACCTACGAGCAGTACTTC	CASSLSDRTYEQYF
TRBV7-2	NA	TRBD2	TRBJ2-7	TGTGCCAGCAGCTTCCGGGCTAGCGGGGCCTCAGGAAGCTCCTACGAGCAGTACTTC	CASSFRASGASGSSYEQYF
TRBV4-2	NA	NA	TRBJ1-1	TGTGCCAGCAGCCAAGGGACGTTGAACACTGAAGCTTTCTTT	CASSQGTLNTEAFF
TRBV19	NA	TRBD1	TRBJ1-2	TGTGCCAGTAGTATACGGGGGACAGGGGCTCCTTACTATGGCTACACCTTC	CASSIRGTGAPYYGYTF
TRBV19	NA	NA	TRBJ2-4	TGTGCCAGTAGTATCTCACTAGGCATTCAGTACTTC	CASSISLGIQYF
TRBV6-1	NA	TRBD2	TRBJ2-2	TGTGCCAGCAGGGGACTACCAACCGGGGAGCTGTTTTTT	CASRGLPTGELFF
TRBV7-9	NA	NA	TRBJ2-1	TGTGCCAGCAGCTTAGCGGGGGCTAGGGAGCAGTTCTTC	CASSLAGAREQFF
TRBV6-1	few	NA	TRBJ1-2	TGTGCCAGCAGTGAAGCAGGGATCTATGGCTACACCTTC	CASSEAGIYGYTF
TRBV9	NA	NA	TRBJ2-7	TGTGCCAGCAGCGCGACCTGGACAGTCTACGAGCAGTACTTC	CASSATWTVYEQYF
TRBV5-1	NA	NA	TRBJ1-5	TGCGCCAGCAGCTTGGTTTCAGGGGCTCGGGAGCCCCAGCATTTT	CASSLVSGAREPQHF
TRBV19	NA	NA	TRBJ2-7	TGTGCCAGTAGTCAGAACCGGAGAGCCCACGAGCAGTACTTC	CASSQNRRAHEQYF
TRBV2	NA	TRBD1	TRBJ2-7	TGTGCCAGCAGTGAAGGGGGACAGGTAACCTACGAGCAGTACTTC	CASSEGGQVTYEQYF
TRBV28	NA	NA	TRBJ1-5	TGTGCCAGCAGTTTATCCGATCAGCCCCAGCATTTT	CASSLSDQPQHF
TRBV28	NA	NA	TRBJ1-5	TGTGCCAGCAGTCGGGCCTTTTCAGCTAGCAATCAGCCCCAGCATTTT	CASSRAFSASNQPQHF
TRBV28	NA	TRBD1	TRBJ1-2	TGTGCCAGCAGTCAGGGACAGGGTCGGCACCTTTATGGCTACACCTTC	CASSQGQGRHLYGYTF
TRBV5-6	NA	NA	TRBJ2-7	TGTGCCAGCAGTTTGGAGAGGAGCCGGGACCCCCTCTTC	CASSLERSRDPLF
TRBV6-1	NA	NA	TRBJ1-4	TGTGCCAGCACCCCCGGACCTGCCACTAATGAAAAACTGTTTTTT	CASTPGPATNEKLFF
TRBV11-2	once	TRBD1	TRBJ1-2	TGTGCCAGCAGCTTAAATCCGGACAGGCTTGACTACACCTTC	CASSLNPDRLDYTF
TRBV10-2	NA	TRBD2	TRBJ2-7	TGCGCCAGCAGGCTAGGACTAGGAAGGAACTACGAGCAGTACTTC	CASRLGLGRNYEQYF
TRBV19	NA	TRBD2	TRBJ2-3	TGTGCCAGTAGTACCGACCGACTAGCGGGAAAGGTGGCAGATACGCAGTATTTT	CASSTDRLAGKVADTQYF
TRBV7-9	NA	NA	TRBJ2-7	TGTGCCAGCAGCTTAGGGGTCACGAAGTACGAGCAGTACTTC	CASSLGVTKYEQYF
TRBV5-6	NA	NA	TRBJ1-5	TGTGCCAGCAGCTTGGCCGGACGGAGCAATCAGCCCCAGCATTTT	CASSLAGRSNQPQHF
TRBV11-2	NA	NA	TRBJ1-6	TGTGCCAGCAGCGGGGGACCCAGGGATTCACCCCTCCACTTT	CASSGGPRDSPLHF
TRBV5-1	NA	TRBD2	TRBJ2-2	TGCGCCAGCAGCTTGAGGGAGGGAGCCGGGGAGCTGTTTTTT	CASSLREGAGELFF
TRBV19	NA	TRBD1	TRBJ2-2	TGTGCCAGTAGTTCACAGGGGGCAAACGGGGAGCTGTTTTTT	CASSSQGANGELFF
TRBV5-4	NA	TRBD2	TRBJ2-3	TGTGCCAGCAGCTTGGAACTAGCGGCAGATACGCAGTATTTT	CASSLELAADTQYF
TRBV18	NA	TRBD2	TRBJ2-1	TGTGCCAGCTCACCCATCCTAGCGGGAGGCGGTGGTGAGCAGTTCTTC	CASSPILAGGGGEQFF
TRBV7-6	NA	NA	TRBJ1-3	TGTGCCAGCAGCTTAGGTTACGCTGGAAACACCATATATTTT	CASSLGYAGNTIYF
TRBV2	NA	NA	TRBJ2-7	TGTGCCAGCAGTGACTCTTACGAGCAGTACTTC	CASSDSYEQYF
TRBV5-6	NA	NA	TRBJ1-1	TGTGCCAGCAGCTTGATGGGGTATGGGACTGAAGCTTTCTTT	CASSLMGYGTEAFF
TRBV28	NA	NA	TRBJ1-2	TGTGCCAGCAGTCACAGGGACCCTGGCTACACCTTC	CASSHRDPGYTF
TRBV11-2	NA	NA	TRBJ2-3	TGTGCCAGCAGCCGCCGACCCTCAGCGGGCACAGATACGCAGTATTTT	CASSRRPSAGTDTQYF
TRBV7-2	NA	NA	TRBJ1-1	TGTGCCAGCAGCTTAGACACCACAGGGTTGAACACTGAAGCTTTCTTT	CASSLDTTGLNTEAFF
TRBV10-1	NA	NA	TRBJ1-1	TGCGCCAGCAGTGAGTCGGGGGAACCAAGGGGAGCTTTCTTT	CASSESGEPRGAFF
TRBV18	NA	NA	TRBJ2-3	TGTGCCAGCTCACCACCCGCGGCGGATACGCAGTATTTT	CASSPPAADTQYF
TRBV7-9	NA	TRBD1	TRBJ2-7	TGTGCCAGCAGCTTAGGACAGGGGGCCTTGTACGAGCAGTACTTC	CASSLGQGALYEQYF
TRBV4-2	NA	NA	TRBJ2-1	TGTGCCAGCAGCCAGGGCTCTCAGGCTGGCAATGAGCAGTTCTTC	CASSQGSQAGNEQFF
TRBV10-3	NA	NA	TRBJ2-7	TGTGCCATCAGGGCAGCCGGAAACGAGCAGTACTTC	CAIRAAGNEQYF
TRBV28	NA	TRBD1	TRBJ2-5	TGTGCCAGCAGGTCGGACAGGGTGTTGGGAGAGACCCAGTACTTC	CASRSDRVLGETQYF
TRBV7-7	NA	NA	TRBJ2-5	TGTGCTAGCAGCCTCACCGACTCAAAAGAGACCCAGTACTTC	CASSLTDSKETQYF
TRBV7-9	NA	TRBD1	TRBJ2-7	TGTGCCAGCAGCCACGGGACAGCGGTTCCCTACGAGCAGTACTTC	CASSHGTAVPYEQYF
TRBV29-1	NA	TRBD2	TRBJ2-3	TGCAGCGTTGAGGTAGCGGGAGTTCCCACAGATACGCAGTATTTT	CSVEVAGVPTDTQYF
TRBV6-6	once	NA	TRBJ2-7	TGTGCCAGCACGGGAGAGATAACCTACGAGCAGTACTTC	CASTGEITYEQYF